Following are 2 T cell receptor beta chains from one sample sequenced in a study of shared T cell receptors in the human thymus. Data came from immunoSEQ multiplex PCR; TCRdb stores just in-frame clones and leaves some out. The sample yields just under 550,000 clones, approximately 80% seen once. These data also featured in a second study, about human thymus T cells.

The sample consisted of thymocytes. These receptor sequences come from a boy under two years old with a congenital heart defect.

The chain recombines TRBV4-1 with TRBJ2-2, with 11 positions matching TRBD2. This CDR3 spans 21 amino acids. The trim removed 0 bases at V and 1 base at J, leaving 13 bases unmatched. From germline, CDR1 is MGHRA and CDR2 YSYEKL. The CDR3 nucleotides read TGCGCCAGCAGCCAAGACCCTAACGGGCTAGCGGGAGGATGGAACACCGGGGAGCTGTTTTTT. Its protein is CASSQDPNGLAGGWNTGELFF.

V usage is TRBV7-3 and J usage is TRBJ2-7, with 10 bases lining up with TRBD2. The CDR3 loop spans 15 amino acids. Germline trimming cut 2 bases from V and 6 bases from J; bases unmatched to any gene: 7. CDR1 is SGHTA and CDR2 is FQGTGA in the germline V gene. CDR3 in amino acids: CASSLYLAGASEQYF. The CDR3, as DNA: TGTGCCAGCAGCTTATATCTAGCGGGAGCCTCCGAGCAGTACTTC.